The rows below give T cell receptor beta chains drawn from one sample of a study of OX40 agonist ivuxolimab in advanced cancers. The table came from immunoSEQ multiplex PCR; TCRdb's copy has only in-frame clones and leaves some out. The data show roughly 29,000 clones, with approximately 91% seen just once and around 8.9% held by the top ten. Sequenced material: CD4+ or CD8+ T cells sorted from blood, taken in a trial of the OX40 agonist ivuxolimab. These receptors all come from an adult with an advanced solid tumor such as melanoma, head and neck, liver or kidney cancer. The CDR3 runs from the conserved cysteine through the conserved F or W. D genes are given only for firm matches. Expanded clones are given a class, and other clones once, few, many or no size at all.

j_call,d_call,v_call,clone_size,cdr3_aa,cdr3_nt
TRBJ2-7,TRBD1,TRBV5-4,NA,CASSLGTGGYEQYF,TGTGCCAGCAGCCTCGGGACAGGGGGCTACGAGCAGTACTTC
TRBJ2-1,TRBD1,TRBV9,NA,CASSVAGQGAGEQFF,TGTGCCAGCAGCGTAGCGGGACAGGGGGCCGGTGAGCAGTTCTTC
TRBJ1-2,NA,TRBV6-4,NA,CASSGGVGANYGYTF,TGTGCCAGCAGCGGGGGGGTAGGAGCTAACTATGGCTACACCTTC
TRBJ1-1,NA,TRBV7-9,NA,CASSLFKLVAMKDTEAFF,TGTGCCAGCAGCTTATTTAAGCTTGTAGCCATGAAGGACACTGAAGCTTTCTTT
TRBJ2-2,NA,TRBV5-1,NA,CASSSPGVNTGELFF,TGCGCCAGCTCCTCGCCCGGGGTGAACACCGGGGAGCTGTTTTTT
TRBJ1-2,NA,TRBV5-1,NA,CASSSGGADYGYTF,TGCGCCAGCAGCTCGGGGGGCGCGGACTATGGCTACACCTTC
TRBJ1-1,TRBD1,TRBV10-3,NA,CAISRQGPNTEAFF,TGTGCCATCAGTCGACAGGGACCGAACACTGAAGCTTTCTTT
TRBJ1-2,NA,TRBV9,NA,CASSVAQGSYGYTF,TGTGCCAGCAGCGTAGCTCAGGGGTCCTATGGCTACACCTTC
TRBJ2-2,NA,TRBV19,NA,CASSILGFNGELFF,TGTGCCAGTAGTATCTTGGGTTTTAACGGGGAGCTGTTTTTT
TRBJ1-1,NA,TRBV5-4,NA,CATRVNTEAFF,TGTGCCACCCGCGTGAACACTGAAGCTTTCTTT
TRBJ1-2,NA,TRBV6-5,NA,CASSYYRGNYGYTF,TGTGCCAGCAGTTACTATCGGGGGAACTATGGCTACACCTTC
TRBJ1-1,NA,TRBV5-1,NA,CASSQGGPSNTEAFF,TGCGCCAGCAGCCAAGGGGGACCATCAAACACTGAAGCTTTCTTT
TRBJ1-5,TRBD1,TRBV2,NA,CASSGSGTGQGSNQPQHF,TGTGCCAGCAGTGGATCCGGGACAGGGCAAGGAAGCAATCAGCCCCAGCATTTT
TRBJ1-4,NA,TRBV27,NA,CASSLGRGGSNEKLFF,TGTGCCAGCAGCCTCGGGAGGGGAGGTAGTAATGAAAAACTGTTTTTT
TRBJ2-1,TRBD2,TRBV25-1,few,CASSEIPVAGGSYNEQFF,TGTGCCAGCAGTGAAATCCCCGTAGCGGGGGGCTCCTACAATGAGCAGTTCTTC
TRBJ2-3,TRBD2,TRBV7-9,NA,CASSKGLAGSTDTQYF,TGTGCCAGCAGCAAAGGCCTAGCGGGGAGCACAGATACGCAGTATTTT
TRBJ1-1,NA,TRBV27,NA,CASSLIYGTMSTEAFF,TGTGCCAGCAGTTTGATCTACGGGACGATGAGCACTGAAGCTTTCTTT
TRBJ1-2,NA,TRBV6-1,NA,CASRGPGGLNEGYTF,TGTGCCAGCAGGGGGCCGGGGGGGTTGAATGAAGGCTACACCTTC
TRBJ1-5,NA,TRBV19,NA,CASSFHEYSNQPQHF,TGTGCCAGTAGTTTTCACGAATATAGCAATCAGCCCCAGCATTTT
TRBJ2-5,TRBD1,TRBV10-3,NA,CAIAPGQGGQYF,TGTGCCATCGCCCCGGGACAGGGGGGCCAGTACTTC